This T cell receptor (beta chain) was sequenced in a study of T cells in narcolepsy. About the study: Donors had narcolepsy type 1 or type 2, or were healthy controls.

Using immunoSEQ multiplex PCR, the repertoire was profiled, and TCRdb retains in-frame clones only, with some absent. This table holds roughly 10,000 clones, just over 70% found once. Study conclusions and caveats: Reportedly, autoreactive clonotypes were serially detected in patients' blood but not controls'.

On this clone: The antigen is unknown.

The CDR3 extends over 16 amino acids. Germline CDR1 reads MNHNS; CDR2 reads SASEGT. Trimming removed 1 base from V and 8 bases from J; junction bases left unmatched: 9. This chain joins TRBV6-1 and TRBJ2-1, with TRBD1 matching over 9 bases. The clonotype comes from a human donor with narcolepsy. Sequencing was performed on CD45RA- memory CD8+ T cells from PBMCs. In nucleotides, the CDR3 is TGTGCCAGCAGTGAAGAATTGGGACAGGGTCACGATGAGCAGTTCTTC. Translated, it gives CASSEELGQGHDEQFF.